This T cell receptor beta chain was identified in a study of T cell responses to AZD1222 COVID-19 vaccine. Sequencing used immunoSEQ multiplex PCR; TCRdb keeps in-frame clones, though not all of them. The profile shows roughly 99,000 clones, about 92% of them singletons. Study results and limitations: At study baseline, merely about 6 AZD1222 recipients were seropositive.

In regard to this clone: Antigen specificity is unknown. Other DNA sequences in the sample encode the same CDR3.

V lost 4 bases, J lost 7 bases, and 7 bases stayed unmatched. The CDR3 is 13 residues long. Per germline, CDR1 SGHRS and CDR2 YFSETQ. The sequence came from an adult who received the AZD1222 COVID-19 vaccine. The sample was peripheral blood, taken 28 days after the second AZD1222 dose. This chain uses TRBV5-1 with TRBJ1-2; 7 positions match TRBD1. The CDR3 region is CASSAGQRIGYTF. For the CDR3, the DNA is TGCGCCAGCAGCGCGGGACAGAGGATTGGCTACACCTTC.